This entry features one T cell receptor (beta chain) sequence. Its antigen is unidentified. The record originates from a study of memory CD4+ T cells and cytomegalovirus serostatus. The germline V gene encodes CDR1 SGHTA and CDR2 FQGNSA. The CDR3 consists of 17 residues. The trim removed 5 bases at V and 5 bases at J, leaving 16 bases unmatched. This table comes from immunoSEQ multiplex PCR, and its TCRdb copy is limited to in-frame clones, with some not included. The sample shows 50,000 or so clones, around 76% of them seen only once. Single viable CD3+CD4+CD8-CD45RO+ cells were sorted as the memory CD4+ T cells. Study-wide points: CD4+ memory repertoires contained 67 of 164 reported CMV TCRbeta sequences. CMV serostatus prediction reached median AUC approximately 0.95, or 0.91 with US-trained model.

This clonotype originated in an adult in good health and CMV-seronegative. The V call is TRBV7-2, the J call TRBJ1-2, with 8 bases matching TRBD1. Sequencing was carried out using memory CD4+ T cells from blood. The CDR3 DNA is TGTGCCAGCAGCACCAGTGGTATGCAGGGGGCGAGGTATGGCTACACCTTC. Amino acid sequence: CASSTSGMQGARYGYTF.